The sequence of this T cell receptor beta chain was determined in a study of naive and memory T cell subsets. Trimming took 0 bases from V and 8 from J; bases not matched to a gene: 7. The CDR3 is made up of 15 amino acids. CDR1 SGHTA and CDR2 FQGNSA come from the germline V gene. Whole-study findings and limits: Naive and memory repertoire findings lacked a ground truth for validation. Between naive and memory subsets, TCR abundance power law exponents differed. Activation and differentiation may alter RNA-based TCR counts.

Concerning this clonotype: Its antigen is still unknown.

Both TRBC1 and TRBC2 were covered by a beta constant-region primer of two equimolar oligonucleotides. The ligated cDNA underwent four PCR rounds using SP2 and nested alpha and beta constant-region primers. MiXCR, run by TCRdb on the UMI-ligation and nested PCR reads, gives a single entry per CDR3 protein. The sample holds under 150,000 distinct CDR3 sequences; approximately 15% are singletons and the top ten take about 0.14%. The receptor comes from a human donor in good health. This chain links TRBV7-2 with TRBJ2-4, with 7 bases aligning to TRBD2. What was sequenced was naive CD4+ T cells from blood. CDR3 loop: CASSLALTGGYIQYF. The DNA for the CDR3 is TGTGCCAGCAGCTTAGCGTTGACGGGAGGATACATTCAGTACTTC.